In its sample, the clone carrying this TCR beta chain was seen once. The data are from a study of blood T cell repertoires in COVID-19. At the level of the study: T cells, B-cell-depleted T cells, or PBMCs supplied cDNA or gDNA.

The CDR3 has 12 amino acids. The trim removed 3 bases at V and 8 bases at J, leaving 3 bases unmatched. In germline, CDR1 is SEHNR, CDR2 FQNEAQ (reference sequence). In the study's own analysis: Counts of nucleated cells, estimated from reference gene primer amplification, were obtained. Produced via immunoSEQ multiplex PCR; TCRdb's table is partial and in-frame only. V and J calls and clone size come straight from that table; D and trimming were deduced from the DNA. The data show some 82,000 clones, 90% to 95% seen once. The sequencing input was peripheral blood. V gene TRBV7-9 combines with J gene TRBJ1-2; 7 nucleotides agree with TRBD1. The sequence was collected from a woman aged 50 to 65 in a cohort sampled during active COVID-19. The CDR3 protein is CASSLRGQGYTF. The CDR3 coding sequence is TGTGCCAGCAGCTTGAGGGGGCAAGGCTACACCTTC.